What follows are 2 T cell receptor beta chains derived from one specimen sequenced in a study of blood T cell repertoires in COVID-19. The assay was immunoSEQ multiplex PCR, and TCRdb's table has in-frame clones only and misses some. The sample records 43,000 or so clones, around 86% being singletons. Sequencing used peripheral blood. The receptors derive from a man aged 55 to 69 with active COVID-19.

This clone was detected only once. The J gene is TRBJ2-7, the V gene TRBV13, with 7 nucleotides matching TRBD1. Germline V CDR1 and CDR2: PRHDT, FYEKMQ (reference sequence). J was trimmed by 3 bases and V by 0 bases; bases with no gene match: 2. CDR3 length: 14 residues. The CDR3 region is CASSLGTGNYEQYF. As DNA, the CDR3 is TGTGCCAGCAGCTTAGGGACAGGGAACTACGAGCAGTACTTC.

This chain connects TRBV5-4 to TRBJ2-1, with 7 bases identical to TRBD2. J was trimmed by 7 bases and V by 1 base; bases with no gene match: 8. The CDR3 runs to 15 residues. CDR1 is SGHNT, CDR2 YYREEE, per germline (reference sequence). The CDR3 DNA follows: TGTGCCAGCAGCTTGAGCGCGGGAGAGATGAATGAGCAGTTCTTC. This encodes CASSLSAGEMNEQFF.